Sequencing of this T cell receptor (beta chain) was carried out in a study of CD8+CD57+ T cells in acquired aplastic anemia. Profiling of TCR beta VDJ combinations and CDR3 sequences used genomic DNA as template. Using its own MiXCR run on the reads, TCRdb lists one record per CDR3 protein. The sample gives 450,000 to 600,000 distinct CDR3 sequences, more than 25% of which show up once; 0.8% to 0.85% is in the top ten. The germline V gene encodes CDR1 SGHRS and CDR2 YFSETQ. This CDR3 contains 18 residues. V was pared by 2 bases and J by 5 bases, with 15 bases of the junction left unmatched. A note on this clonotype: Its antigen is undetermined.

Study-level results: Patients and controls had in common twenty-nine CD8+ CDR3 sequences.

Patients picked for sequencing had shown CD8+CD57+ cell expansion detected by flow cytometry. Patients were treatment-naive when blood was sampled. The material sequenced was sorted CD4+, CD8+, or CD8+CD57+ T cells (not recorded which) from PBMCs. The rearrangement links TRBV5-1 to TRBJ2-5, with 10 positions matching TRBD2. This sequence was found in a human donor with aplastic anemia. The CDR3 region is CASSFPSGGVGVVETQYF. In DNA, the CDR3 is TGCGCCAGCAGCTTCCCTAGCGGGGGCGTGGGGGTGGTGGAGACCCAGTACTTC. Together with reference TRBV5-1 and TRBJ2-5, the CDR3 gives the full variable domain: KAGVTQTPRYLIKTRGQQVTLSCSPISGHRSVSWYQQTPGQGLQFLFEYFSETQRNKGNFPGRFSGRQFSNSRSEMNVSTLELGDSALYLCASSFPSGGVGVVETQYFGPGTRLLVL.